One T cell receptor (beta chain) is described in this entry. Read coverage stops 3 residues before the CDR3 terminus; the germline J gene supplies the remainder. This sample is drawn from a study of T cells in women clearing cervical HPV infection. Study overall: Controls' single incident HPV16 infection cleared within 12 months without precancer. Case blood was drawn when the lesion was first found; control blood after infection became undetectable.

Germline CDR1 is KGHSH and CDR2 is LQKENI. V lost 6 bases and J lost 5, with 9 bases in between. The CDR3 runs to 12 residues. Libraries were prepared by immunoSEQ multiplex PCR; TCRdb keeps only in-frame clonotypes and omits some of them. The sample has around 39,000 clones. The J gene is TRBJ2-3, the V gene TRBV18; D call uncertain. What was sequenced was blood buffy coat. The origin of this receptor is a woman between 18 and 69 years old with a cervical HPV16 infection that either progressed to CIN3+ or cleared (not recorded which). The DNA read from the CDR3 is TGTGCCAGCTCGGTCCTAGGAGATACG. Its translation: CASSVLGDT. The whole CDR3 is CASSVLGDTQYF.